The next 23 T cell receptor beta chains were all read from a single sample in a study of blood T cell repertoires in COVID-19. The protocol was immunoSEQ multiplex PCR, while the TCRdb copy is restricted to in-frame clones and leaves out a portion. The repertoire holds 150,000 to 200,000 clones, with around nine tenths as singletons. The material sequenced was peripheral blood. The source is a man aged 55 to 70 with active or convalescent COVID-19.

This sequence joins TRBV7-9 and TRBJ2-3; D might be TRBD2 (6 bases). Germline CDR1 is SEHNR and CDR2 is FQNEAQ (reference sequence). V lost 0 bases to trimming and J lost 8 bases, with 15 bases between them. The CDR3 spans 15 residues. The CDR3 nucleotides are TGTGCCAGCAGCTTAGCGAAGTTCGGGAGTGGTACGCAGTATTTT. Its translation: CASSLAKFGSGTQYF.

The chain combines TRBV4-1 with TRBJ2-3, with D perhaps matching TRBD2 (6 bases). In germline, CDR1 is MGHRA, CDR2 YSYEKL. This CDR3 has 19 residues. Trimming took off 0 bases at V and 4 bases at J, with 23 bases between the two ends. The DNA of the CDR3 is TGCGCCAGCAGCCAAGATAGTTTTCTTGGGACTCTGGGGCCAGATACGCAGTATTTT. Its protein product is CASSQDSFLGTLGPDTQYF.

V usage is TRBV5-5 and J usage is TRBJ2-7, with D possibly being TRBD2 (6 bases). V lost 5 bases, J lost 0 bases, and 15 bases lay in between. Germline CDR1 is SGHKS and CDR2 is YYEKEE (reference sequence). The length of the CDR3 is 15 residues. The CDR3, as DNA: TGTGCCAGCAGTTATTCTGGGGGGATCTCCTACGAGCAGTACTTC. This codes for CASSYSGGISYEQYF.

J is TRBJ2-7 and V is TRBV27; D might be TRBD1 (7 bases). CDR3 length: 16 amino acids. Trimming cost V 7 bases and J 4 bases, with 23 bases left between them. The germline V gene encodes CDR1 MNHEY and CDR2 SMNVEV (reference sequence). CDR3 residues: CASINRRGRDFYEQYF. The CDR3 DNA sequence: TGTGCCAGCATCAATCGTAGGGGGCGGGATTTTTACGAGCAGTACTTC.

The CDR3 sequence: CASSPNTDMNTEAFF. The CDR3 nucleotides are TGCGCCAGCAGCCCGAATACAGATATGAACACTGAAGCTTTCTTT. The chain combines TRBV5-1 with TRBJ1-1; D unresolved. The V end was cut by 4 bases, the J end by 0 bases, with 13 bases between. The CDR3 covers 15 residues. CDR1 and CDR2 (germline): SGHRS, YFSETQ.

A single count supports this clone. The chain is built from TRBV13 and TRBJ2-1, with 12 bases lining up with TRBD2. Trimming at V came to 5 bases and at J to 13 bases, leaving 9 bases not matched to a gene. CDR1 is PRHDT and CDR2 is FYEKMQ in the germline V gene (reference sequence). The CDR3 extends over 14 amino acids. CDR3 protein: CASSTSGTSGFQFF. As DNA, the CDR3 is TGTGCCAGCAGCACATCCGGGACTAGCGGGTTCCAGTTCTTC.

This chain joins TRBV7-9 and TRBJ2-7; 8 nucleotides match TRBD1. Germline CDR1 is SEHNR and CDR2 is FQNEAQ (reference sequence). Trimming at V came to 6 bases and at J to 3 bases, leaving 16 bases not matched to a gene. The CDR3 totals 17 residues. CDR3 DNA sequence: TGTGCCAGCAGTAACTTAGGGGCAGGGGGCGCTGGCTACGAGCAGTACTTC. Its translation: CASSNLGAGGAGYEQYF.

The rearrangement uses TRBV15 and TRBJ1-1, with a tentative D call TRBD1 (6 bases). With 7 bases removed from V and 3 bases from J, the gap between germline ends came to 15 bases. In germline, CDR1 is LNHNV, CDR2 YYDKDF (reference sequence). This CDR3 has 14 residues. CDR3 protein: CATTSGQGYTEAFF. Here the CDR3 DNA reads TGTGCCACCACTTCAGGTCAGGGGTACACTGAAGCTTTCTTT.

The rearrangement uses TRBV12-5 and TRBJ1-1, with a possible D match to TRBD1 (5 bases). The V end was cut by 1 base, the J end by 2 bases, with 8 bases between. CDR1 and CDR2 from the germline V gene are LGHNT and FRNRAP. The CDR3 consists of 14 residues. CDR3 in amino acids: CASGLAQVNTEAFF. DNA for the CDR3: TGTGCTAGTGGTTTGGCACAGGTTAACACTGAAGCTTTCTTT.

This clone was recorded once. This chain uses TRBV5-1 with TRBJ1-2, with D maybe TRBD1 (5 bases). Germline V gene data show CDR1 as SGHRS and CDR2 as YFSETQ. The CDR3 covers 15 residues. Trimming shortened V by 4 bases and J by 7 bases, and 20 bases separated the two germline ends. CDR3 bases: TGCGCCAGCAGCACGGGAGGGGCCCCTACCTTTGGCTACACCTTC. The encoded protein is CASSTGGAPTFGYTF.

The CDR3, as DNA: TGTGCCAGCAGTGTGGGGCGGGAGACCCAGTACTTC. This codes for CASSVGRETQYF. The chain carries TRBV2 and TRBJ2-5; the D gene is possibly TRBD1 (5 bases). Germline values: CDR1 SNHLY, CDR2 FYNNEI. V gave up 4 bases and J gave up 5 bases, with 8 bases separating them. The CDR3 loop spans 12 amino acids.

The sample holds one count of this clone. V usage is TRBV6-6 and J usage is TRBJ1-6; D is perhaps TRBD1 (6 bases). Germline CDR1 reads MNHNY; CDR2 reads SVGAGI (reference sequence). The CDR3 loop spans 14 amino acids. Trimming left V 7 bases short and J 7 bases short, with 14 bases between. The CDR3 DNA follows: TGTGCCAGCACCGACGACAGGTTGAATTCACCCCTCCACTTT. Its protein product is CASTDDRLNSPLHF.

V usage is TRBV7-8 and J usage is TRBJ2-2; no clear D. V lost 3 bases to trimming and J lost 4 bases, with 6 bases between them. The CDR3 is made up of 13 amino acids. Germline CDR1 is SGHVS and CDR2 is FQNEAQ. CDR3: CASSFGRTGELFF. The CDR3 bases are TGTGCCAGCAGCTTCGGTCGCACCGGGGAGCTGTTTTTT.

This rearrangement joins TRBV6-5 to TRBJ1-1; 9 bases are shared with TRBD1. J lost 7 bases, V lost 7 bases, and 10 bases had no gene match. The germline V gene has CDR1 MNHEY and CDR2 SVGAGI. The CDR3 contains 14 residues. The CDR3: CASTKGDRVGEAFF. Written as DNA, the CDR3 is TGTGCCAGCACGAAAGGGGACAGGGTGGGTGAAGCTTTCTTT.

CDR3 loop: CASSILSRGGNYGYTF. CDR3 DNA: TGTGCCAGTAGTATTTTATCCCGAGGAGGGAACTATGGCTACACCTTC. The V call is TRBV19, the J call TRBJ1-2; D is unclear. In germline, CDR1 is LNHDA, CDR2 SQIVND (reference sequence). The CDR3 has 16 amino acids. V lost 3 bases and J lost 2, with 16 bases in between.

This clone is a singleton in its sample. This chain connects TRBV5-1 to TRBJ2-3, with D unclear. The CDR3 has 15 amino acids. CDR1 and CDR2 (germline): SGHRS, YFSETQ. Trimming removed 0 bases at V and 4 bases at J, with 12 bases between. The chain's CDR3 is CASSLGGPEADTQYF. CDR3 nucleotides: TGCGCCAGCAGCTTGGGTGGCCCCGAGGCAGATACGCAGTATTTT.

This clone was detected only once. This sequence joins TRBV27 and TRBJ1-2, with TRBD1 matching over 8 bases. V shed 3 bases, J shed 1 base, and the junction held 7 bases outside the gene matches. The length of the CDR3 is 16 residues. Germline loops: CDR1 MNHEY, CDR2 SMNVEV (reference sequence). The DNA of the CDR3 is TGTGCCAGCAGTTTGGGACAGGCCCCCCATAACTATGGCTACACCTTC. Its translation is CASSLGQAPHNYGYTF.

The chain combines TRBV2 with TRBJ1-2, with 12 bases matching TRBD1. The CDR3 length is 16 residues. Germline assignment: CDR1 SNHLY and CDR2 FYNNEI. The trim removed 2 bases at V and 4 bases at J, leaving 5 bases unmatched. The CDR3 protein is CASSEPGTGGRYGYTF. In nucleotides, the CDR3 is TGTGCCAGCAGTGAACCTGGGACAGGGGGCCGCTATGGCTACACCTTC.

The rearrangement uses TRBV7-8 and TRBJ1-3; D remains ambiguous. CDR1 is SGHVS, CDR2 FQNEAQ, per germline. The V gene lost 5 bases and the J gene lost 0 bases, with 14 bases spanning the gap. This CDR3 has 16 amino acids. The CDR3 sequence: CASSQRTVNSGNTIYF. CDR3 in DNA: TGTGCCAGCAGCCAACGTACAGTCAACTCTGGAAACACCATATATTTT.

The chain couples TRBV18 to TRBJ1-1; 8 nucleotides match TRBD1. J gave up 1 base and V 5 bases, and 6 bases lay outside the gene matches. The CDR3 is 15 residues long. Germline CDR1 is KGHSH and CDR2 is LQKENI. The CDR3 loop is CASSSSGQENTEAFF. The CDR3 DNA reads TGTGCCAGCTCATCTTCGGGACAGGAGAACACTGAAGCTTTCTTT.

The V gene is TRBV27, the J gene TRBJ1-6, with no clear D. Germline CDR1 and CDR2: MNHEY and SMNVEV (reference sequence). This CDR3 comprises 17 residues. V shed 3 bases and J shed 0 bases, with 12 bases lying between them. The CDR3 DNA follows: TGTGCCAGCAGTTTTCGTGCGATTAGCTCCTATAATTCACCCCTCCACTTT. It yields the protein CASSFRAISSYNSPLHF.

The rearrangement joins TRBV3-1 (or the pseudogene TRBV3-2) to TRBJ2-7; D perhaps matches TRBD2 (7 bases). Trimming left V 0 bases short and J 7 bases short, with 16 bases between. The CDR3 is made up of 15 amino acids. Germline values: CDR1 LGHDT, CDR2 YNNKEL (reference sequence). The CDR3 DNA sequence: TGTGCCAGCAGCCAAGATCCAACAGGGCGGGGGGAGCAGTACTTC. Amino acid sequence: CASSQDPTGRGEQYF.

The J gene is TRBJ2-3, the V gene TRBV3-1 (or the pseudogene TRBV3-2); 9 nucleotides match TRBD2. CDR3 size: 16 residues. Germline V CDR1 and CDR2: LGHDT, YNNKEL (reference sequence). After removal of 7 bases from V and 3 bases from J, the junction contained 11 bases not matched to a gene. The CDR3 region is CASISSGGRMTDTQYF. The CDR3 coding sequence is TGTGCCAGCATTAGTAGCGGGGGTAGAATGACAGATACGCAGTATTTT.